This record looks at one TCR beta chain sequence and its context. Its cognate antigen has yet to be identified. Base qualities are not provided; no much larger clone lies one nucleotide away. This entry comes from a study of CD8 T cells in ankylosing spondylitis listed by TCRdb under 2017. For context, the study as a whole: The study profiled T cell receptor beta repertoires in healthy donors and ankylosing spondylitis patients to find disease-linked TCR variants. The whole study cohort included 108 healthy donors and around 24 ankylosing spondylitis patients. Peripheral blood samples were taken, and synovial fluid was additionally collected from ankylosing spondylitis patients.

Results and caveats for the whole study, not just this receptor: Some motif variants had previously been reported in the synovial fluid and blood of reactive arthritis patients, which suggests shared mechanisms of disease initiation. The disease-linked clones showed a CD8+ phenotype and occurred at relatively low frequencies in peripheral blood. The disease-linked clones were reported to be significantly enriched in matched synovial fluid samples from ankylosing spondylitis patients. A TCR beta motif of eight highly homologous amino acid variants appeared characteristic of blood from ankylosing spondylitis patients.

Taken from cysteine to phenylalanine, the CDR3 has 14 residues. Only CDR3 DNA is held: 42 bases, read in frame from base 1. V drops 7 bases and J drops 8 bases, leaving 18 bases in between. Instrument used: Illumina HiSeq 2500. Quantitative 5'-RACE with molecular barcodes was the method used to prepare the TCR beta libraries. The original pipeline was this. A new computational method, built on a probabilistic model of VDJ rearrangement, was used to identify disease-linked TCR variants. Starting from the raw public reads, TCRdb applied fastp trimming at Q25, assembled clones with MiXCR and retained in-frame beta chains. Records with the same CDR3 protein are collapsed into one entry carrying the most frequent genes and DNA. None of the V and J calls come from the authors' own analysis; TCRdb made them. For this sample the table gives fewer than 650,000 distinct CDR3 sequences, of which roughly an eighth were detected only once. Approximately 7% of the sample lies in the top ten.

The receptor comes from a male donor with ankylosing spondylitis. The chain couples TRBV12-3 or TRBV12-4 to TRBJ1-3; perhaps TRBD1 is the D gene, with 5 bases matching. Sample: blood, either unsorted or a sorted T cell fraction (not recorded which). The nucleotides are TGTGCCAGCAACCTACACGACCAGGGCTACACCATATATTTT. The resulting protein is CASNLHDQGYTIYF.